One and the same sample provided the 24 T cell receptor beta chains below, sequenced in a study of neurological immune-mediated disorders. TCRdb reanalysed the 5' RACE reads using MiXCR and keeps one entry per CDR3 protein. The sample holds 66,000 or so distinct CDR3 sequences, 5.2% seen once. Sequenced: PBMCs. The source of these receptors is a woman aged 30 to 39 with multiple sclerosis.

This clonotype was counted only a few times. V usage is TRBV20-1 and J usage is TRBJ1-2; D may be TRBD1 (5 bases). The ends were cut back, 5 bases at V and 7 bases at J, with 14 bases in the middle. The CDR3 consists of 12 residues. Germline loops: CDR1 DFQATT, CDR2 SNEGSKA (reference sequence). The CDR3 sequence is CSASGLFSGYTF. CDR3 nucleotides: TGCAGTGCTTCAGGGTTATTCAGTGGCTACACCTTC.

Ten or more counts support this clonotype. This chain uses TRBV28 with TRBJ2-1; 8 positions agree with TRBD1. This CDR3 is 17 amino acids long. V shed 2 bases and J 2 bases; nucleotides not matched to a gene: 8. Germline V CDR1 and CDR2: MDHEN, SYDVKM. The chain's CDR3 is CASSLMGRQGPYNEQFF. In DNA form, the CDR3 reads TGTGCCAGCAGTTTAATGGGTCGACAGGGGCCCTACAATGAGCAGTTCTTC.

The chain joins TRBV5-1 to TRBJ2-3; D ambiguous. V was pared by 6 bases and J by 0 bases, with 14 bases between. The V gene's germline CDR1 is SGHRS and CDR2 YFSETQ. The CDR3 has 15 residues. The chain's CDR3 is CASTPLGASTDTQYF. Written as DNA, the CDR3 is TGCGCCAGCACTCCCCTTGGTGCTAGCACAGATACGCAGTATTTT.

This clonotype was detected a few times. The J gene is TRBJ1-2, the V gene TRBV5-6; 7 bases are a match to TRBD1. Per the germline V gene, CDR1 is SGHDT and CDR2 is YYEEEE. The CDR3 loop spans 15 amino acids. V shed 4 bases, J shed 7 bases, and the junction held 13 bases outside the gene matches. The CDR3 DNA is TGTGCCAGCAGCACAGGACAGGTGGTCTCCAGTGGCTACACCTTC. Its protein is CASSTGQVVSSGYTF.

This clonotype has ten or more counts. CDR3 sequence: CSVVKSGTEAFF. In nucleotides, the CDR3 is TGCAGCGTTGTGAAGTCCGGCACTGAAGCTTTCTTT. The chain employs TRBV29-1 and TRBJ1-1; D uncertain. This CDR3 region has 12 residues. Germline CDR1 SQVTM, CDR2 ANQGSEA. Trimming pared 4 bases from V and 4 bases from J, leaving 10 bases between.

This clonotype was observed at least ten times. The rearrangement uses TRBV5-1 and TRBJ1-2; D not resolved. Per the germline V gene, CDR1 is SGHRS and CDR2 is YFSETQ. CDR3 length: 13 residues. Trimming took 0 bases from V and 2 from J, leaving 5 bases between them. CDR3 sequence reads: CASSLGKNYGYTF. In DNA, the CDR3 is TGCGCCAGCAGCTTGGGGAAAAACTATGGCTACACCTTC.

This clonotype was observed at least ten times. The chain has TRBV7-9 and TRBJ1-4; D is undetermined. V dropped 4 bases and J dropped 5 bases, with 11 bases sitting between them. Looked up from germline, CDR1 is SEHNR and CDR2 is FQNEAQ (reference sequence). CDR3 size: 14 residues. The CDR3 region is CASSSVTMNEKLFF. The CDR3, as DNA: TGTGCCAGCAGCTCCGTAACCATGAATGAAAAACTGTTTTTT. Complete variable domain (other parts from reference TRBV7-9 and TRBJ1-4): DTGVSQNPRHKITKRGQNVTFRCDPISEHNRLYWYRQTLGQGPEFLTYFQNEAQLEKSRLLSDRFSAERPKGSFSTLEIQRTEQGDSAMYLCASSSVTMNEKLFFGSGTQLSVL.

This clonotype was counted many times. The V and J genes are TRBV7-9 and TRBJ2-2; possible D gene TRBD2, 5 bases. V was shortened by 0 bases and J by 5 bases, with 10 bases between the two germline ends. The CDR3 is 15 amino acids. CDR1 is SEHNR, CDR2 FQNEAQ, per germline (reference sequence). The CDR3 nucleotides are TGTGCCAGCAGCTTAGCTGCTAGCCAAACCGGGGAGCTGTTTTTT. This translates into CASSLAASQTGELFF.

This clonotype was recorded many times. Here the CDR3 DNA reads TGCGCCAGCAGCCCGCGGGGACTAGCGGGGGGGCGCGGCGGGGAGCTGTTTTTT. Translation gives CASSPRGLAGGRGGELFF. The chain joins TRBV4-1 to TRBJ2-2; 16 nucleotides match TRBD2. Germline CDR1 is MGHRA and CDR2 is YSYEKL. This CDR3 comprises 18 residues. V gave up 4 bases and J gave up 7 bases; unmatched junction bases: 9.

This clonotype was seen repeatedly, ten times or more. V usage is TRBV6-5 and J usage is TRBJ1-1, with TRBD1 matching over 8 bases. This CDR3 region has 14 residues. The J segment lost 6 bases and the V segment lost 0 bases, leaving 3 bases of the junction unmatched. The germline CDR1 and CDR2 sequences are MNHEY and SVGAGI. The CDR3: CASSYSNRGAEAFF. CDR3 nucleotide sequence: TGTGCCAGCAGTTACTCCAACAGGGGGGCTGAAGCTTTCTTT.

About this clonotype itself: This could be a read error, since a much larger clone is one nucleotide away. This chain uses TRBV3-1 with TRBJ2-3; D not certain. Germline V lookup: CDR1 LGHDT, CDR2 YNNKEL (reference sequence). This CDR3 has 14 residues. Deletions cut 6 bases from V and 2 bases from J, with 12 bases between. CDR3 amino acids: CASRSIRPTDTQYF. As DNA, the CDR3 is TGTGCCAGCAGGTCGATTAGGCCCACAGATACGCAGTATTTT.

This clonotype was seen a few times. The chain recombines TRBV27 with TRBJ1-2; 7 nucleotides match TRBD1. Trimming removed 3 bases from V and 6 bases from J; junction bases left unmatched: 7. This CDR3 is 14 amino acids long. Looked up from germline, CDR1 is MNHEY and CDR2 is SMNVEV (reference sequence). CDR3 sequence: CASSLRDREDGYTF. The CDR3 nucleotides read TGTGCCAGCAGTTTGAGAGACAGGGAAGATGGCTACACCTTC.

This clonotype was observed at least ten times. This chain links TRBV3-1 with TRBJ1-1; TRBD1 matches at 7 bases. Germline assignment: CDR1 LGHDT and CDR2 YNNKEL (reference sequence). The CDR3 has 14 residues. V lost 3 bases, J lost 5 bases, and 6 bases stayed unmatched. Written as DNA, the CDR3 is TGTGCCAGCAGCCAGTTACAGGGGACTACTGAAGCTTTCTTT. Encoded protein: CASSQLQGTTEAFF.

This clonotype is medium-sized in the sample. CDR3 residues: CATSLLGDRHNQPQHF. The CDR3 bases are TGTGCCACCAGCCTCCTGGGGGACCGACACAATCAGCCCCAGCATTTT. This chain links TRBV15 with TRBJ1-5; the D gene is possibly TRBD1 (5 bases). Trimming left V 5 bases short and J 3 bases short, with 17 bases between. The CDR3 runs to 16 residues. Looked up from germline, CDR1 is LNHNV and CDR2 is YYDKDF (reference sequence).

This chain joins TRBV25-1 and TRBJ2-7; D unclear. CDR3 length: 15 residues. V was trimmed by 2 bases and J by 0 bases, leaving 11 bases between them. Germline V gene sequence: CDR1 MGHDK, CDR2 SYGVNS. CDR3 protein: CASSEADRSSYEQYF. CDR3 DNA: TGTGCCAGCAGTGAAGCAGATAGGAGCTCCTACGAGCAGTACTTC.

Ten or more counts support this clonotype. The gene calls are TRBV12-3 or TRBV12-4 and TRBJ2-3; D possibly uses TRBD1 or TRBD2 (5 bases each). This CDR3 spans 16 amino acids. Trimming pared 2 bases from V and 2 bases from J, leaving 14 bases between. DNA of the CDR3: TGTGCCAGCAGTTTAACCCCCGGGGCTAACACAGATACGCAGTATTTT. Its protein product is CASSLTPGANTDTQYF.

At least ten counts were recorded for this clonotype. The V and J genes are TRBV20-1 and TRBJ1-3; D not resolved. This CDR3 spans 14 amino acids. Germline-derived CDR1 and CDR2 are DFQATT and SNEGSKA (reference sequence). V was cut by 6 bases and J by 11 bases, with 23 bases left in between. CDR3 DNA sequence: TGCAGTGCGAGGAACGGAGCCCTCGCGAGTGCCATATATTTT. Protein sequence: CSARNGALASAIYF.

This clonotype was counted many times. The CDR3 nucleotides are TGTGCCAGCAGCTTAGGGACCGGTGGGGCGGAGACCCAGTACTTC. It is translated as CASSLGTGGAETQYF. The chain has TRBV7-2 and TRBJ2-5; perhaps TRBD1 as D (5 bases). The CDR3 is made up of 15 amino acids. The V and J ends lost 1 base and 5 bases respectively, with 14 bases between them. From germline, CDR1 is SGHTA and CDR2 FQGNSA. The whole variable domain, filled in from reference TRBV7-2 and TRBJ2-5, reads GAGVSQSPSNKVTEKGKDVELRCDPISGHTALYWYRQSLGQGLEFLIYFQGNSAPDKSGLPSDRFSAERTGGSVSTLTIQRTQQEDSAVYLCASSLGTGGAETQYFGPGTRLLVL.

There are many counts of this clonotype. The chain combines TRBV12-3 or TRBV12-4 with TRBJ1-5; 8 bases map to TRBD1. The junction had 8 bases not matched to a gene; V was cut back by 5 bases and J by 8 bases. The CDR3 consists of 14 residues. For the CDR3, the DNA is TGTGCCAGCAGTAGCGACAGGGGCCGGGAGCCCCAGCATTTT. Protein: CASSSDRGREPQHF.

As to this clonotype: Relative to the germline gene, one junction end is altered; a read error may explain this. This rearrangement joins TRBV7-6 to TRBJ1-6, with 7 bases matching TRBD1. The CDR3 extends over 14 amino acids. In germline, CDR1 is SGHVS, CDR2 FNYEAQ. The CDR3 DNA reads TGTGCCAGCAGCTTAGACAGGGGTGATTCACCCCTCAACTTT. Amino acids: CASSLDRGDSPLNF.

This clonotype was seen at least ten times. This chain joins TRBV21-1 and TRBJ2-2; the tabulated D call, TRBD1, remains unverified against the DNA. TRBV21-1 is reported as a pseudogene. There are 13 residues in the CDR3. The CDR3, as DNA: TGTGCCAGCGCCCGGGGGAATCCCGGGGAGCTGTTTTTT. Residues: CASARGNPGELFF.

This clonotype was detected many times. The chain couples TRBV20-1 to TRBJ1-1; D unresolved. V lost 5 bases to trimming and J lost 2 bases, with 12 bases between them. This CDR3 is 13 amino acids long. The germline CDR1 and CDR2 sequences are DFQATT and SNEGSKA (reference sequence). The CDR3 is CSAAKQANTEAFF. The CDR3 coding sequence is TGCAGTGCTGCCAAACAAGCCAACACTGAAGCTTTCTTT.

This clonotype occurred many times. The chain employs TRBV28 and TRBJ2-7; 10 nucleotides agree with TRBD2. The V and J ends lost 3 bases and 0 bases, in that order; junction bases with no gene match: 5. Looked up from germline, CDR1 is MDHEN and CDR2 is SYDVKM. This CDR3 has 16 residues. This CDR3 reads CASSFRSGGGSYEQYF. Here the CDR3 DNA reads TGTGCCAGCAGTTTCCGCAGCGGGGGGGGCTCCTACGAGCAGTACTTC.

This clonotype has just a few counts. The chain uses TRBV12-3 or TRBV12-4 and TRBJ1-5; weak D call: TRBD1 (6 bases). The CDR3 extends over 15 amino acids. Between the trimmed V and J ends, which lost 3 bases and 2 bases, there was a span of 11 bases. For the CDR3, the DNA is TGTGCCAGCAGTTTTGGGGGGCAAGGCAATCAGCCCCAGCATTTT. It encodes CASSFGGQGNQPQHF.